The 23 T cell receptor beta chains presented below share a single source sample, sequenced in a study of blood T cell repertoires in COVID-19. The protocol was immunoSEQ multiplex PCR, while the TCRdb copy is restricted to in-frame clones and leaves out a portion. The data hold roughly 190,000 clones, with approximately 86% observed a single time. Sample: PBMCs or T cells enriched from blood (not recorded which). The source of these receptors is a woman between 40 and 50 years old in a cohort exposed to, infected with or recovered from COVID-19 (not recorded which).

The chain carries TRBV10-2 and TRBJ2-7; 13 bases line up with TRBD2. The V segment lost 7 bases and the J segment 5 bases; nucleotides outside the gene matches: 5. CDR1 WSHSY and CDR2 SAAADI come from the germline V gene. The CDR3 is made up of 14 amino acids. The CDR3 DNA is TGCGCCAGCACCACTAGCGGGGGGGTTGACGAGCAGTACTTC. As protein: CASTTSGGVDEQYF.

This rearrangement joins TRBV3-1 (or the pseudogene TRBV3-2) to TRBJ2-5; D may be TRBD1 (6 bases). The V gene lost 4 bases and the J gene lost 2 bases, with 8 bases spanning the gap. Germline values: CDR1 LGHDT, CDR2 YNNKEL (reference sequence). This CDR3 has 13 residues. The CDR3 coding sequence is TGTGCCAGCAGCCTGCAGGGGCAAGAGACCCAGTACTTC. Its translation is CASSLQGQETQYF.

The chain carries TRBV10-3 and TRBJ2-7; D unresolved. V was shortened by 7 bases and J by 3 bases, with 16 bases between the two germline ends. The CDR3 has 14 residues. CDR1 is ENHRY, CDR2 SYGVKD, per germline. CDR3 bases: TGTGCCATCAATGACGTCGAGAACCACTACGAGCAGTACTTC. It yields the protein CAINDVENHYEQYF.

The chain has TRBV12-3 or TRBV12-4 and TRBJ2-7, with D unclear. The CDR3 contains 13 residues. V dropped 5 bases and J dropped 0 bases, with 8 bases sitting between them. Here the CDR3 reads CASSPWASYEQYF. The CDR3 DNA reads TGTGCCAGCAGTCCCTGGGCCTCCTACGAGCAGTACTTC.

The chain recombines TRBV4-1 with TRBJ2-7, with D tentatively TRBD1 (5 bases). V lost 3 bases and J lost 3, with 30 bases in between. The CDR3 runs to 20 residues. Germline CDR1 reads MGHRA; CDR2 reads YSYEKL. The CDR3 DNA follows: TGCGCCAGCAGCCAGTACCCCCAGGGATCGAGACCCCCGAACTTCTACGAGCAGTACTTC. This codes for CASSQYPQGSRPPNFYEQYF.

This clone was counted a few times. V is TRBV9 and J is TRBJ1-4; no clear D. The CDR3 spans 15 residues. V lost 0 bases and J lost 5, with 11 bases in between. Germline CDR1 is SGDLS and CDR2 is YYNGEE. The CDR3 nucleotides are TGTGCCAGCAGCGTAGGGGGAGGATTCAATGAAAAACTGTTTTTT. It is translated as CASSVGGGFNEKLFF.

Remarks on this clone: The sample contains more than one DNA sequence encoding this CDR3. The chain combines TRBV7-9 with TRBJ2-3; 10 bases line up with TRBD2. Trimming at V came to 5 bases and at J to 4 bases, leaving 3 bases not matched to a gene. The CDR3 consists of 14 residues. Germline V gives CDR1 SEHNR, CDR2 FQNEAQ (reference sequence). The DNA of the CDR3 is TGTGCCAGCAGCCAGGGACTAGCGTCAGATACGCAGTATTTT. It codes for CASSQGLASDTQYF.

The chain links TRBV11-3 to TRBJ2-7; 14 bases agree with TRBD2. With V trimmed by 5 bases and J by 7 bases, 7 bases remained unmatched. There are 15 residues in the CDR3. CDR1 SGHNT and CDR2 YENEEA come from the germline V gene. CDR3 DNA: TGTGCCAGCAGCACGGGGACTAGCGGGAGAGGTGAGCAGTACTTC. Translation: CASSTGTSGRGEQYF.

The chain uses TRBV25-1 and TRBJ2-1, with 9 positions matching TRBD2. Trimming took 6 bases from V and 8 from J; bases not matched to a gene: 14. The CDR3 length is 16 residues. Germline CDR1 reads MGHDK; CDR2 reads SYGVNS. The CDR3 nucleotides read TGTGCCAGCAGCTTCAGAGCGGGAGGCCGGGGCGATGAGCAGTTCTTC. Its protein product is CASSFRAGGRGDEQFF.

The V call is TRBV4-1, the J call TRBJ1-6, with 11 nucleotides matching TRBD1. The CDR3 totals 17 residues. J gave up 10 bases and V 2 bases, and 10 bases lay outside the gene matches. Germline CDR1 is MGHRA and CDR2 is YSYEKL. CDR3 region: CASSQHTGTGGFSPLHF. As DNA, the CDR3 is TGCGCCAGCAGCCAACACACCGGGACAGGGGGTTTCTCACCCCTCCACTTT.

The chain links TRBV7-9 to TRBJ1-4, with TRBD1 matching over 7 bases. CDR1 and CDR2 from the germline V gene are SEHNR and FQNEAQ (reference sequence). This CDR3 comprises 15 residues. V trimming: 1 base; J trimming: 7 bases; junction bases outside the gene matches: 6. The CDR3 nucleotides are TGTGCCAGCAGCTTAGAAGGACAGGCGGGTGAAAAACTGTTTTTT. This encodes CASSLEGQAGEKLFF.

This clone appeared a single time. The chain is built from TRBV2 and TRBJ1-5; D is unclear. Germline values: CDR1 SNHLY, CDR2 FYNNEI. Trimming removed 6 bases from V and 6 bases from J, with 12 bases in between. The CDR3 loop spans 13 amino acids. The CDR3: CASRGRTPQPQHF. CDR3 nucleotide sequence: TGTGCCAGCAGAGGCCGGACTCCTCAGCCCCAGCATTTT.

The chain joins TRBV30 to TRBJ1-2; D unclear. The V and J ends lost 2 bases and 8 bases respectively, with 9 bases between them. Germline V lookup: CDR1 GTSNPN, CDR2 SVGIG (reference sequence). The CDR3 spans 11 residues. CDR3 in DNA: TGTGCCTGGAGTACCGGAGGCGGCTACACCTTC. It yields the protein CAWSTGGGYTF.

This clone is a singleton in its sample. The chain couples TRBV5-6 to TRBJ2-3, with D possibly being TRBD2 (7 bases). V lost 4 bases, J lost 4 bases, and 19 bases lay in between. The CDR3 contains 16 residues. The germline gives CDR1 SGHDT, CDR2 YYEEEE. CDR3 in DNA: TGTGCCAGCAGCCTCGGACCGGGGGGCCGTCCAGATACGCAGTATTTT. This sequence encodes CASSLGPGGRPDTQYF. The entire variable domain, with the rest obtained from reference TRBV5-6 and TRBJ2-3, is as follows: DAGVTQSPTHLIKTRGQQVTLRCSPKSGHDTVSWYQQALGQGPQFIFQYYEEEERQRGNFPDRFSGHQFPNYSSELNVNALLLGDSALYLCASSLGPGGRPDTQYFGPGTRLTVL.

This rearrangement joins TRBV7-2 to TRBJ2-7, with D uncertain. V dropped 7 bases and J dropped 2 bases, with 9 bases sitting between them. Germline assignment: CDR1 SGHTA and CDR2 FQGNSA. CDR3 length: 12 amino acids. The CDR3 sequence is CASTSPPYEQYF. Written as DNA, the CDR3 is TGTGCCAGCACCTCCCCCCCCTACGAGCAGTACTTC.

In its sample, this clone was seen once. V usage is TRBV11-2 and J usage is TRBJ2-3; tentative D call: TRBD2 (5 bases). The CDR3 extends over 14 amino acids. Trimming removed 3 bases from V and 5 bases from J, with 12 bases in between. From germline, CDR1 is SGHAT and CDR2 FQNNGV. The CDR3 loop reads CASSLSSRGDTQYF. The CDR3 nucleotides read TGTGCCAGCAGCTTGAGCAGTCGGGGAGATACGCAGTATTTT. The entire variable domain, with the rest obtained from reference TRBV11-2 and TRBJ2-3, is as follows: EAGVAQSPRYKIIEKRQSVAFWCNPISGHATLYWYQQILGQGPKLLIQFQNNGVVDDSQLPKDRFSAERLKGVDSTLKIQPAKLEDSAVYLCASSLSSRGDTQYFGPGTRLTVL.

The chain links TRBV9 to TRBJ1-3; 10 bases agree with TRBD1. Germline trimming cut 4 bases from V and 3 bases from J; bases unmatched to any gene: 10. This CDR3 region has 17 residues. Germline V gene data show CDR1 as SGDLS and CDR2 as YYNGEE. The CDR3, as DNA: TGTGCCAGCAGCTACTCGGGGACAGGGGTGGATGGAAACACCATATATTTT. This encodes CASSYSGTGVDGNTIYF.

The chain has TRBV6-5 and TRBJ1-4, with unresolved D. The CDR3 consists of 15 residues. Germline CDR1 MNHEY, CDR2 SVGAGI. V was shortened by 7 bases and J by 5 bases, with 17 bases between the two germline ends. The CDR3 DNA sequence: TGTGCCAGCACACCCGCGGGTCCGGGGAATGAAAAACTGTTTTTT. This encodes CASTPAGPGNEKLFF.

J is TRBJ1-3 and V is TRBV13; the D is unclear. The germline V and J ends were trimmed by 6 bases and 0 bases, with 15 bases remaining between them. The CDR3 totals 16 residues. Germline V gene lookup returns CDR1 PRHDT and CDR2 FYEKMQ (reference sequence). This CDR3 reads CASSPSGRNSGNTIYF. In nucleotides, the CDR3 is TGTGCCAGCAGTCCATCCGGTAGAAACTCTGGAAACACCATATATTTT.

The V gene is TRBV19, the J gene TRBJ1-1; tentatively, D is TRBD1 (6 bases). The length of the CDR3 is 16 residues. V lost 5 bases, J lost 1 base, and 17 bases lay in between. CDR1 and CDR2 from the germline V gene are LNHDA and SQIVND (reference sequence). Here the CDR3 reads CASSPTPGTQNTEAFF. CDR3 nucleotides: TGTGCCAGTAGTCCTACCCCCGGGACACAGAACACTGAAGCTTTCTTT.

The chain is built from TRBV29-1 and TRBJ1-1; unclear D gene. CDR1 and CDR2 from the germline V gene are SQVTM and ANQGSEA. V lost 5 bases to trimming and J lost 7 bases, with 11 bases between them. The CDR3 covers 11 residues. CDR3 region: CSVPGSGEAFF. CDR3 in DNA: TGCAGCGTTCCCGGGTCGGGTGAAGCTTTCTTT.

This clone was recorded a few times. The genes are TRBV2 and TRBJ1-2; 12 bases line up with TRBD1. There are 13 residues in the CDR3. Unmatched junction bases numbered 8, after V lost 10 bases and J lost 8 bases. Germline CDR1 and CDR2: SNHLY and FYNNEI. The CDR3 reads CATTGQGAGGYTF. In DNA, the CDR3 is TGTGCCACCACGGGACAGGGGGCAGGAGGCTACACCTTC.

The chain recombines TRBV30 with TRBJ2-7; a weak D match, TRBD1 (6 bases). CDR1 is GTSNPN, CDR2 SVGIG, per germline (reference sequence). V lost 1 base and J 4 bases, leaving 11 bases between the germline ends. The CDR3 spans 13 residues. CDR3 residues: CAWSGQDGYEQYF. CDR3 DNA sequence: TGTGCCTGGAGTGGACAGGACGGTTACGAGCAGTACTTC.